The present TCR beta chain was sequenced within a study of blood T cell repertoires in COVID-19. On the study more broadly: Acute and convalescent COVID-19 specimens originated in the United States, Italy and Spain. Sources were T cells, B-cell-depleted T cells, or PBMCs; the material itself was cDNA or gDNA.

Per the original methods: By means of reference gene primer amplification, nucleated cell counts were estimated. Libraries were prepared by immunoSEQ multiplex PCR; TCRdb keeps only in-frame clonotypes and omits some of them. Clonal size and the V and J genes are those of that table, whereas D and trimming came from the DNA. The table has about 94,000 clones, roughly 84% seen once. CDR1 and CDR2 (germline): SGHNT, YENEEA. With V trimmed by 4 bases and J by 6 bases, 2 bases remained unmatched. The CDR3 has 12 residues. The TCR originated in a woman over 75 with acute or convalescent COVID-19. This rearrangement joins TRBV11-3 to TRBJ1-1, with TRBD1 identical over 7 bases. Sample: peripheral blood. CDR3 loop: CASSSTGSEAFF. In DNA, the CDR3 is TGTGCCAGCAGCTCGACAGGGTCTGAAGCTTTCTTT.